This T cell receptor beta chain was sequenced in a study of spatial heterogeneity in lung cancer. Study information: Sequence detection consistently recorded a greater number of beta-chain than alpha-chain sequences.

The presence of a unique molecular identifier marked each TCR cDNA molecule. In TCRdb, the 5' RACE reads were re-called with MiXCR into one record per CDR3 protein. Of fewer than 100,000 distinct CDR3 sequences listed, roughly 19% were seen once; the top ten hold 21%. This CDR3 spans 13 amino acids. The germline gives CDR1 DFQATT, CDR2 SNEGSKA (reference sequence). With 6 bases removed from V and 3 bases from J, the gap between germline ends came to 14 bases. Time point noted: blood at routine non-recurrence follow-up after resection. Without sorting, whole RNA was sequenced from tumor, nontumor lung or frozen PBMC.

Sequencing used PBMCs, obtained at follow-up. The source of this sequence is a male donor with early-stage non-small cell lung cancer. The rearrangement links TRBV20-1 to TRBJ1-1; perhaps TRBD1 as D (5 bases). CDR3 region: CSAPNGGYTEAFF. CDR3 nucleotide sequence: TGCAGTGCCCCTAATGGGGGGTACACTGAAGCTTTCTTT.